A single sample gave rise to the 31 T cell receptor beta chains below, sequenced in a study of blood T cell repertoires in COVID-19. Repertoires were generated with immunoSEQ multiplex PCR, while TCRdb's copy carries only in-frame clones and drops some. Among some 300,000 clones, over 90% were seen once, and the ten largest hold roughly 3.6%. The sequenced sample was PBMCs or T cells enriched from blood (not recorded which). All receptors derive from a woman in her 30s who had been exposed to COVID-19.

The chain employs TRBV18 and TRBJ1-5, with TRBD1 matching 9 bases. This CDR3 is built from 16 residues. Germline lookup yields CDR1 KGHSH and CDR2 LQKENI. The V gene end was trimmed by 0 bases and the J gene end by 6 bases; junction bases not matched to a gene: 6. CDR3 amino acids: CASSPPATGGIQPQHF. CDR3 nucleotides: TGTGCCAGCTCACCACCGGCGACAGGGGGTATTCAGCCCCAGCATTTT.

The chain uses TRBV7-9 and TRBJ2-2, with D possibly being TRBD1 (5 bases). Trimming shortened V by 4 bases and J by 0 bases, and 9 bases separated the two germline ends. This CDR3 region has 15 residues. The V gene's germline CDR1 is SEHNR and CDR2 FQNEAQ (reference sequence). The CDR3 reads CASSSGPSNTGELFF. CDR3 coding DNA: TGTGCCAGCAGCTCAGGGCCTTCGAACACCGGGGAGCTGTTTTTT.

The chain joins TRBV9 to TRBJ1-2; TRBD1 is a possible D gene (6 bases). There are 16 residues in the CDR3. Germline CDR1 reads SGDLS; CDR2 reads YYNGEE. The germline V and J ends were trimmed by 0 bases and 6 bases, with 18 bases remaining between them. CDR3 region: CASSVEVRDTADGYTF. CDR3 bases: TGTGCCAGCAGCGTAGAAGTCCGGGACACGGCGGATGGCTACACCTTC.

The chain uses TRBV15 and TRBJ1-1; 7 bases are shared with TRBD1. Per the germline V gene, CDR1 is LNHNV and CDR2 is YYDKDF (reference sequence). There are 15 residues in the CDR3. V shed 4 bases and J 4 bases; nucleotides not matched to a gene: 9. CDR3 bases: TGTGCCACCAGCACGTACAGGGGTGGGGTCACTGAAGCTTTCTTT. The encoded protein is CATSTYRGGVTEAFF.

V is TRBV5-1 and J is TRBJ2-7; D is uncertain. Trimming removed 4 bases from V and 3 bases from J, with 8 bases in between. The CDR3 is 12 amino acids. Germline CDR1 is SGHRS and CDR2 is YFSETQ. Written as DNA, the CDR3 is TGCGCCAGCAGCCCCAGAGGCTACGAGCAGTACTTC. Its protein product is CASSPRGYEQYF.

This chain connects TRBV7-9 to TRBJ2-7; no clear D. Germline lookup yields CDR1 SEHNR and CDR2 FQNEAQ (reference sequence). The CDR3 totals 16 residues. Trimming removed 0 bases from V and 1 base from J, with 13 bases in between. CDR3 nucleotides: TGTGCCAGCAGCTTAGCAGGATGTCAGGCTTCCTACGAGCAGTACTTC. The encoded protein is CASSLAGCQASYEQYF.

This chain connects TRBV7-3 to TRBJ1-2; 8 nucleotides align to TRBD1. The CDR3 sequence is 15 residues long. V lost 6 bases, J lost 2 bases, and 8 bases stayed unmatched. CDR1 is SGHTA, CDR2 FQGTGA, per germline. The CDR3 protein is CASSQSRQGNYGYTF. CDR3 coding DNA: TGTGCCAGCAGTCAAAGCCGACAGGGGAACTATGGCTACACCTTC. The full variable domain, completed using reference TRBV7-3 and TRBJ1-2, is GAGVSQTPSNKVTEKGKYVELRCDPISGHTALYWYRQSLGQGPEFLIYFQGTGAADDSGLPNDRFFAVRPEGSVSTLKIQRTERGDSAVYLCASSQSRQGNYGYTFGSGTRLTVV.

The chain links TRBV7-2 to TRBJ2-3; perhaps TRBD2 as D (6 bases). CDR1 SGHTA and CDR2 FQGNSA come from the germline V gene. This CDR3 spans 15 amino acids. The germline V and J ends were trimmed by 5 bases and 5 bases, with 17 bases remaining between them. CDR3 nucleotides: TGTGCCAGCAGCCCCCAGGTGGGAGCGGGAGATACGCAGTATTTT. This encodes CASSPQVGAGDTQYF.

The chain carries TRBV5-4 and TRBJ2-1, with 9 bases aligning to TRBD1. V dropped 1 base and J dropped 9; count of bases not matched to a gene: 5. Germline V gene data show CDR1 as SGHNT and CDR2 as YYREEE (reference sequence). The CDR3 is 14 amino acids. The CDR3, as DNA: TGTGCCAGCAGCTTGTGGACAGGGGCCTCTGAGCAGTTCTTC. It specifies CASSLWTGASEQFF.

V is TRBV11-2 and J is TRBJ2-7; D is undetermined. Germline V gene sequence: CDR1 SGHAT, CDR2 FQNNGV. Trimming left V 2 bases short and J 6 bases short, with 14 bases between. The CDR3 extends over 14 amino acids. The CDR3 sequence: CASSLRSFNPEQYF. The CDR3 DNA reads TGTGCCAGCAGCTTAAGGAGCTTCAACCCCGAGCAGTACTTC.

As to this clone: Sequence at one end of the junction differs from germline and may be a read error. The chain carries TRBV6-1 and TRBJ1-1; no clear D. The CDR3 covers 15 residues. Germline CDR1 MNHNS, CDR2 SASEGT. CDR3 in DNA: TGTGCCAGCAGGGAAGCTCCGGGGATGGGGACTGAAGCTTTCTTT. Its translation is CASREAPGMGTEAFF.

The chain carries TRBV6-5 and TRBJ2-7, with 8 nucleotides matching TRBD1. CDR1 MNHEY and CDR2 SVGAGI come from the germline V gene. The J segment lost 2 bases and the V segment lost 6 bases, leaving 6 bases of the junction unmatched. This CDR3 has 14 residues. The CDR3 sequence is CASSRGQGAYEQYF. DNA of the CDR3: TGTGCCAGCAGCCGAGGACAGGGTGCCTACGAGCAGTACTTC.

V usage is TRBV6-5 and J usage is TRBJ2-3, with TRBD2 matching 11 bases. Germline V gene sequence: CDR1 MNHEY, CDR2 SVGAGI. The CDR3 runs to 15 residues. With 6 bases clipped from V and 5 bases from J, the junction kept 7 bases outside the gene matches. The CDR3 nucleotides are TGTGCCAGCAGCTCACTAGCGGGGGTAGTAGATACGCAGTATTTT. Translation gives CASSSLAGVVDTQYF.

The chain combines TRBV11-2 with TRBJ2-3; D is perhaps TRBD2 (5 bases). V gave up 5 bases and J gave up 1 base, with 16 bases separating them. CDR1 and CDR2 (germline): SGHAT, FQNNGV. CDR3 length: 16 amino acids. The CDR3 sequence is CASSPSGGIGTDTQYF. CDR3 DNA sequence: TGTGCCAGCAGCCCAAGCGGAGGCATCGGCACAGATACGCAGTATTTT.

The genes are TRBV7-2 and TRBJ2-5; D possibly corresponds to TRBD2 (5 bases). The V end lost 3 bases, the J end lost 4 bases, and 9 bases lay between the germline ends. Germline CDR1 and CDR2: SGHTA and FQGNSA. This CDR3 is built from 13 residues. Here the CDR3 DNA reads TGTGCCAGCAGCTTCGGGATGAGAGAGACCCAGTACTTC. Translation gives CASSFGMRETQYF.

The chain is built from TRBV19 and TRBJ1-2; a possible D gene is TRBD1 (6 bases). This CDR3 region has 14 residues. CDR1 LNHDA and CDR2 SQIVND come from the germline V gene (reference sequence). With 7 bases removed from V and 6 bases from J, the gap between germline ends came to 18 bases. The CDR3 nucleotides are TGTGCCAGTACCACCGTGTGGGACAATAATGGCTACACCTTC. Amino acid sequence: CASTTVWDNNGYTF.

This clone was recorded only once. The chain combines TRBV20-1 with TRBJ1-4, with D perhaps matching TRBD1 (6 bases). Germline V gene lookup returns CDR1 DFQATT and CDR2 SNEGSKA (reference sequence). This CDR3 region has 11 residues. The V end was cut by 5 bases, the J end by 16 bases, with 17 bases between. This CDR3 reads CSAGQTGARFF. The DNA for the CDR3 is TGCAGTGCTGGACAGACAGGAGCGAGGTTTTTT.

The CDR3, as DNA: TGTGCCAGCAGCCTGGCCCTGGACAGGGGCTATGGCTACACCTTC. Amino acids: CASSLALDRGYGYTF. This chain joins TRBV7-9 and TRBJ1-2; the match to TRBD1 covers 9 bases. CDR1 and CDR2 (germline): SEHNR, FQNEAQ (reference sequence). V was pared by 5 bases and J by 4 bases, with 8 bases of the junction left unmatched. The CDR3 contains 15 residues.

This clone was counted a few times. The chain couples TRBV9 to TRBJ2-1; 11 bases align to TRBD2. J lost 4 bases, V lost 0 bases, and 3 bases had no gene match. Germline V gives CDR1 SGDLS, CDR2 YYNGEE. This CDR3 has 16 residues. The CDR3 DNA reads as TGTGCCAGCAGCGTAGTGGGACTAGCGGTTTACAATGAGCAGTTCTTC. Encoded protein: CASSVVGLAVYNEQFF.

This sequence joins TRBV6-5 and TRBJ2-1; D is possibly TRBD1 (5 bases). CDR1 is MNHEY and CDR2 is SVGAGI in the germline V gene. The CDR3 contains 15 residues. Trimming pared 5 bases from V and 7 bases from J, leaving 18 bases between. The CDR3 region has the DNA TGTGCCAGCAGTCCTTGGGCAGGGCTCCAGAATGAGCAGTTCTTC. Protein sequence: CASSPWAGLQNEQFF.

V is TRBV5-1 and J is TRBJ2-1; 11 positions agree with TRBD2. Per germline, CDR1 SGHRS and CDR2 YFSETQ. V shed 7 bases and J 3 bases; nucleotides not matched to a gene: 9. The CDR3 has 16 residues. The CDR3 here is CASGRLAGGGYNEQFF. In DNA form, the CDR3 reads TGCGCCAGCGGGCGGCTAGCGGGGGGTGGCTACAATGAGCAGTTCTTC.

The rearrangement uses TRBV12-3 or TRBV12-4 and TRBJ2-7; no firm D call. V shed 3 bases and J shed 5 bases, with 11 bases lying between them. The CDR3 has 13 residues. CDR3: CASSFGQINEQYF. CDR3 nucleotide sequence: TGTGCCAGCAGTTTTGGGCAGATCAACGAGCAGTACTTC.

This clone has a single count. The rearrangement joins TRBV5-4 to TRBJ1-2; 9 nucleotides line up with TRBD1. Germline assignment: CDR1 SGHNT and CDR2 YYREEE (reference sequence). The CDR3 runs to 19 residues. With V trimmed by 2 bases and J by 8 bases, 22 bases remained unmatched. DNA for the CDR3: TGTGCCAGCAGCTTCCCGGGACAGGGTGCTGATAGATTGCTAGGGGGCTACACCTTC. Residues: CASSFPGQGADRLLGGYTF.

This chain links TRBV10-3 with TRBJ1-5; D may be TRBD1 (6 bases). The germline gives CDR1 ENHRY, CDR2 SYGVKD. This CDR3 comprises 16 residues. V gave up 0 bases and J gave up 4 bases, with 13 bases separating them. CDR3 amino acids: CAISESSTGRNQPQHF. The CDR3, as DNA: TGTGCCATCAGTGAGTCTAGTACAGGGAGAAATCAGCCCCAGCATTTT.

This chain uses TRBV19 with TRBJ1-5; 7 bases agree with TRBD1. Unmatched junction bases numbered 13, after V lost 4 bases and J lost 7 bases. The CDR3 sequence is 16 residues long. CDR1 is LNHDA, CDR2 SQIVND, per germline (reference sequence). The CDR3 bases are TGTGCCAGTAGTACACCTCCGACAGGGCCGGGACAGCCCCAGCATTTT. This codes for CASSTPPTGPGQPQHF.

The J gene is TRBJ2-1, the V gene TRBV6-1; 9 nucleotides agree with TRBD1. The ends lost 1 base at V and 2 bases at J; junction bases unmatched: 9. Germline V lookup: CDR1 MNHNS, CDR2 SASEGT. This CDR3 has 18 amino acids. The CDR3 region is CASSEGVWTGVPYNEQFF. DNA of the CDR3: TGTGCCAGCAGTGAAGGGGTTTGGACAGGGGTACCCTACAATGAGCAGTTCTTC.

This clone has more than one count but fewer than ten. The J gene is TRBJ1-1, the V gene TRBV18; D is undetermined. The germline V gene encodes CDR1 KGHSH and CDR2 LQKENI. The CDR3 contains 15 residues. V was shortened by 5 bases and J by 6 bases, with 19 bases between the two germline ends. The CDR3, as DNA: TGTGCCAGCTCAGTACGATTATTAGCAGACGCTGAAGCTTTCTTT. As protein: CASSVRLLADAEAFF.

This clone is a singleton in its sample. The gene calls are TRBV5-6 and TRBJ1-1, with no clear D. This CDR3 comprises 12 residues. Germline CDR1 is SGHDT and CDR2 is YYEEEE. Trimming pared 4 bases from V and 0 bases from J, leaving 4 bases between. The CDR3 reads CASSGVNTEAFF. The CDR3 DNA follows: TGTGCCAGCAGCGGAGTGAACACTGAAGCTTTCTTT. The entire variable domain, with the rest obtained from reference TRBV5-6 and TRBJ1-1, is as follows: DAGVTQSPTHLIKTRGQQVTLRCSPKSGHDTVSWYQQALGQGPQFIFQYYEEEERQRGNFPDRFSGHQFPNYSSELNVNALLLGDSALYLCASSGVNTEAFFGQGTRLTVV.

This chain connects TRBV7-3 to TRBJ2-1; a weak D match, TRBD1 (5 bases). V was shortened by 5 bases and J by 5 bases, with 22 bases between the two germline ends. The CDR3 length is 17 residues. Per the germline V gene, CDR1 is SGHTA and CDR2 is FQGTGA. As DNA, the CDR3 is TGTGCCAGCAGCCCAAAGCCCCGTTCAGGGTCAGACAATGAGCAGTTCTTC. Protein sequence: CASSPKPRSGSDNEQFF.

The chain couples TRBV7-2 to TRBJ1-1; TRBD1 might be the D (5 bases). V lost 1 base and J lost 7, with 10 bases in between. Germline CDR1 and CDR2: SGHTA and FQGNSA. The CDR3 runs 13 residues. DNA for the CDR3: TGTGCCAGCAGCTTAGATCTTACAGGTGAAGCTTTCTTT. Encoded protein: CASSLDLTGEAFF.

The rearrangement uses TRBV12-3 or TRBV12-4 and TRBJ2-3; D not resolved. The CDR3 spans 11 residues. V shed 5 bases and J shed 5 bases, with 5 bases lying between them. CDR3 amino acids: CASSPLDTQYF. CDR3 DNA sequence: TGTGCCAGCAGTCCTCTAGATACGCAGTATTTT.